This TCR beta chain was sequenced for a study of blood T cell repertoires in COVID-19. Study summary: In each case, the material was cDNA or gDNA derived from T cells, B-cell-depleted T cells, or PBMCs.

In the authors' methods: Reference gene primer amplification yielded estimated nucleated cell counts. Libraries were prepared by immunoSEQ multiplex PCR; TCRdb keeps only in-frame clonotypes and omits some of them. V and J calls plus clone size are reproduced from that table; the DNA served to infer D and trimming. This sample has some 66,000 clones, with approximately 86% found just once. With 0 bases removed from V and 1 base from J, the gap between germline ends came to 6 bases. Per the germline V gene, CDR1 is ENHRY and CDR2 is SYGVKD. CDR3 length: 14 amino acids. The receptor was derived from a man aged 45-65 years with active COVID-19. The specimen was peripheral blood. The V gene is TRBV10-3, the J gene TRBJ1-1; D ambiguous. CDR3 residues: CAISESAGNTEAFF. Here the CDR3 DNA reads TGTGCCATCAGTGAGTCGGCGGGGAACACTGAAGCTTTCTTT.